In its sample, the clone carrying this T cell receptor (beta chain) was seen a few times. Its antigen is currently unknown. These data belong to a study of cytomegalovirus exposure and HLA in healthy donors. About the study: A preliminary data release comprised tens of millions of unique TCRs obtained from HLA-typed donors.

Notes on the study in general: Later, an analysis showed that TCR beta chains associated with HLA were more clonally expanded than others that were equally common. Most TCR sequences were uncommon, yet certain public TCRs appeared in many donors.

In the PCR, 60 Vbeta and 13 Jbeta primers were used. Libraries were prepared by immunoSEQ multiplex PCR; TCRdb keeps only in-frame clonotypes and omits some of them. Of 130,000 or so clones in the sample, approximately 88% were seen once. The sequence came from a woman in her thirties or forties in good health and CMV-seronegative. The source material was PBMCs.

The CDR3 loop reads CASSWGGSTDTQYF. CDR3 in DNA: TGTGCCAGCAGTTGGGGGGGGAGCACAGATACGCAGTATTTT. This sequence joins TRBV6-5 and TRBJ2-3; 7 nucleotides align to TRBD2. CDR3 size: 14 residues. Germline loops: CDR1 MNHEY, CDR2 SVGAGI. J was trimmed by 0 bases and V by 4 bases; bases with no gene match: 1.